Reported below is one T cell receptor (beta chain). The assay was immunoSEQ multiplex PCR, and TCRdb's table has in-frame clones only and misses some. The sample has about 36,000 clones, around 80% seen once. This entry comes from a study of blood T cell repertoires in COVID-19. The wider study: T cells, B-cell-depleted T cells, or PBMCs provided the cDNA or gDNA that served as material.

CDR3 length: 14 residues. Germline CDR1 and CDR2: MNHEY and SVGAGI. J was trimmed by 1 base and V by 7 bases; bases with no gene match: 5. V is TRBV6-5 and J is TRBJ1-2, with 8 bases lining up with TRBD1. The TCR comes from a man in his 60s with active COVID-19. The sequenced material came from peripheral blood. In DNA form, the CDR3 reads TGTGCCAGCAACAAACAGGGGGGTAACTATGGCTACACCTTC. It specifies CASNKQGGNYGYTF.